The 31 T cell receptor beta chains listed next were all sequenced from one sample in a study of blood T cell repertoires in COVID-19. Sequencing was performed with immunoSEQ multiplex PCR; in TCRdb, only in-frame clones are kept and a portion is missing. Among roughly 260,000 clones listed, roughly 82% were seen once. The specimen was peripheral blood. These TCRs come from a woman of 80 years or more with active or convalescent COVID-19.

V gene TRBV20-1 combines with J gene TRBJ1-1; 9 bases map to TRBD1. CDR3 size: 11 residues. Trimming at V came to 5 bases and at J to 11 bases, leaving 6 bases not matched to a gene. The germline CDR1 and CDR2 sequences are DFQATT and SNEGSKA (reference sequence). The CDR3 bases are TGCAGTGCTGGCCGGGACAGGGATGCTTTCTTT. Its protein product is CSAGRDRDAFF.

There are a few counts of this clone. The rearrangement joins TRBV14 to TRBJ2-3; TRBD2 might be the D (6 bases). V lost 5 bases and J 0 bases, leaving 12 bases between the germline ends. Germline loops: CDR1 SGHDN, CDR2 FVKESK. This CDR3 has 15 residues. CDR3 loop: CASSYGGFSTDTQYF. The CDR3 region has the DNA TGTGCCAGCAGCTACGGGGGATTTAGCACAGATACGCAGTATTTT.

The chain carries TRBV6-5 and TRBJ2-7; D is perhaps TRBD1 (7 bases). V lost 8 bases and J 6 bases, leaving 17 bases between the germline ends. CDR3 length: 13 amino acids. Germline CDR1 and CDR2: MNHEY and SVGAGI. CDR3 DNA sequence: TGTGCCAGCGGCGAACAGGGGCGGGGCGAGCAGTACTTC. Translating gives CASGEQGRGEQYF.

The rearrangement uses TRBV7-6 and TRBJ1-1; TRBD1 matches 10 bases. This CDR3 region has 15 residues. J was trimmed by 5 bases and V by 1 base; bases with no gene match: 4. CDR1 SGHVS and CDR2 FNYEAQ come from the germline V gene. DNA for the CDR3: TGTGCCAGCAGCTTAGGCGGACAGGGGGAAACTGAAGCTTTCTTT. This encodes CASSLGGQGETEAFF.

The chain carries TRBV12-3 or TRBV12-4 and TRBJ1-1, with TRBD1 matching 8 bases. The CDR3 totals 12 residues. Unmatched junction bases numbered 9, after V lost 6 bases and J lost 12 bases. Here the CDR3 DNA reads TGTGCCAGCAGCCGTGGACAGGGACAACCTTTCTTT. It yields the protein CASSRGQGQPFF.

This chain links TRBV7-2 with TRBJ2-6; TRBD2 matches 10 bases. V lost 2 bases and J lost 3; bases outside the gene matches: 1. The germline CDR1 and CDR2 sequences are SGHTA and FQGNSA. The CDR3 sequence is 16 residues long. CDR3 sequence reads: CASSLSGRVGANVLTF. In nucleotides, the CDR3 is TGTGCCAGCAGCTTAAGCGGGAGGGTTGGGGCCAACGTCCTGACTTTC. Combining the CDR3 with reference TRBV7-2 and TRBJ2-6 gives the whole variable domain GAGVSQSPSNKVTEKGKDVELRCDPISGHTALYWYRQSLGQGLEFLIYFQGNSAPDKSGLPSDRFSAERTGGSVSTLTIQRTQQEDSAVYLCASSLSGRVGANVLTFGAGSRLTVL.

The chain recombines TRBV7-9 with TRBJ2-7; 8 nucleotides match TRBD1. V trimming: 5 bases; J trimming: 5 bases; junction bases outside the gene matches: 11. The CDR3 length is 15 residues. Germline V CDR1 and CDR2: SEHNR, FQNEAQ (reference sequence). CDR3 bases: TGTGCCAGCAGCCCCGGACAGGGCGTAAGTCACGAGCAGTACTTC. It yields the protein CASSPGQGVSHEQYF.

The genes are TRBV9 and TRBJ2-7; TRBD2 agrees at 7 bases. The junction had 3 bases not matched to a gene; V was cut back by 0 bases and J by 3 bases. The length of the CDR3 is 14 residues. Germline CDR1 is SGDLS and CDR2 is YYNGEE. The CDR3 bases are TGTGCCAGCAGCGTAGATGCGGGGGTCTACGAGCAGTACTTC. Translating it yields CASSVDAGVYEQYF.

This chain uses TRBV15 with TRBJ1-1; D possibly corresponds to TRBD1 (5 bases). The CDR3 has 14 amino acids. V was shortened by 3 bases and J by 6 bases, with 14 bases between the two germline ends. Germline CDR1 and CDR2: LNHNV and YYDKDF (reference sequence). The CDR3 loop reads CATSRGPGFSEAFF. The CDR3 DNA reads as TGTGCCACCAGCAGGGGGCCCGGGTTTTCTGAAGCTTTCTTT. Complete variable domain (other parts from reference TRBV15 and TRBJ1-1): DAMVIQNPRYQVTQFGKPVTLSCSQTLNHNVMYWYQQKSSQAPKLLFHYYDKDFNNEADTPDNFQSRRPNTSFCFLDIRSPGLGDTAMYLCATSRGPGFSEAFFGQGTRLTVV.

V is TRBV9 and J is TRBJ1-2, with TRBD1 matching 7 bases. The CDR3 length is 15 residues. The J segment lost 2 bases and the V segment lost 8 bases, leaving 12 bases of the junction unmatched. Germline lookup yields CDR1 SGDLS and CDR2 YYNGEE. CDR3 DNA: TGTGCCAGTACTACGGGACAGACTATCAACTATGGCTACACCTTC. It encodes CASTTGQTINYGYTF.

This clone was seen just once. The chain has TRBV18 and TRBJ2-3; D not resolved. This CDR3 has 15 residues. Germline values: CDR1 KGHSH, CDR2 LQKENI. Deletions cut 5 bases from V and 4 bases from J, with 16 bases between. The CDR3 loop is CASSTGVSVADTQYF. Here the CDR3 DNA reads TGTGCCAGCTCAACCGGAGTCTCTGTTGCAGATACGCAGTATTTT. The variable domain in full, with the rest retrieved from reference TRBV18 and TRBJ2-3, is NAGVMQNPRHLVRRRGQEARLRCSPMKGHSHVYWYRQLPEEGLKFMVYLQKENIIDESGMPKERFSAEFPKEGPSILRIQQVVRGDSAAYFCASSTGVSVADTQYFGPGTRLTVL.

This clone showed up just once. The V gene is TRBV10-3, the J gene TRBJ2-3; 7 positions agree with TRBD2. V was clipped by 3 bases and J by 4 bases; unmatched bases: 4. This CDR3 contains 14 residues. Per germline, CDR1 ENHRY and CDR2 SYGVKD. The CDR3 DNA reads TGTGCCATCAGTGAAACTAGCGACCCAGATACGCAGTATTTT. As protein: CAISETSDPDTQYF.

This chain links TRBV28 with TRBJ1-2, with a weak D call TRBD1 (5 bases). Trimming left V 8 bases short and J 0 bases short, with 19 bases between. CDR3 length: 16 amino acids. Germline V gene lookup returns CDR1 MDHEN and CDR2 SYDVKM. CDR3 sequence: CASGLRGLEANYGYTF. CDR3 coding DNA: TGTGCCAGCGGGCTGCGGGGGTTGGAAGCTAACTATGGCTACACCTTC.

The chain joins TRBV2 to TRBJ2-3, with D maybe TRBD1 (5 bases). The germline V and J ends were trimmed by 6 bases and 3 bases, with 13 bases remaining between them. Looked up from germline, CDR1 is SNHLY and CDR2 is FYNNEI. CDR3 size: 14 residues. The CDR3 region has the DNA TGTGCCAGCAGGAGGCAGGGTGGGACAGATACGCAGTATTTT. This translates into CASRRQGGTDTQYF.

This clone was seen once. The chain combines TRBV6-5 with TRBJ1-5, with D perhaps TRBD1 (6 bases). The length of the CDR3 is 13 residues. V lost 11 bases and J lost 4, with 15 bases in between. Germline CDR1 MNHEY, CDR2 SVGAGI. CDR3 nucleotide sequence: TGTGCCGCGGTCGGGACAACTAATCAGCCCCAGCATTTT. It encodes CAAVGTTNQPQHF.

V usage is TRBV15 and J usage is TRBJ2-1; 9 bases are a match to TRBD2. V dropped 4 bases and J dropped 9; count of bases not matched to a gene: 10. In germline, CDR1 is LNHNV, CDR2 YYDKDF (reference sequence). This CDR3 has 15 amino acids. Here the CDR3 DNA reads TGTGCCACCAGCAACCTTTATAGCGGGAGAGGTGAGCAGTTCTTC. This encodes CATSNLYSGRGEQFF.

The chain links TRBV6-6 to TRBJ2-6; D remains ambiguous. The CDR3 loop spans 15 amino acids. Germline V CDR1 and CDR2: MNHNY, SVGAGI (reference sequence). Trimming pared 3 bases from V and 1 base from J, leaving 7 bases between. The CDR3: CASSYARSGANVLTF. In DNA form, the CDR3 reads TGTGCCAGCAGTTATGCGAGGTCTGGGGCCAACGTCCTGACTTTC.

The CDR3 nucleotides are TGCGCCAGCAGCTCGGGACAGACCAATGAGCAGTTCTTC. It yields the protein CASSSGQTNEQFF. The genes are TRBV4-1 and TRBJ2-1; 7 nucleotides align to TRBD1. Germline V CDR1 and CDR2: MGHRA, YSYEKL. The CDR3 contains 13 residues. Germline trimming cut 5 bases from V and 6 bases from J; bases unmatched to any gene: 4.

The genes are TRBV2 and TRBJ2-5, with 13 bases aligning to TRBD2. The junction had 4 bases not matched to a gene; V was cut back by 4 bases and J by 5 bases. This CDR3 contains 15 residues. Germline V gene sequence: CDR1 SNHLY, CDR2 FYNNEI. CDR3 nucleotide sequence: TGTGCCAGCAGTGCGGGACTAGCGGGGCCGGAGACCCAGTACTTC. This encodes CASSAGLAGPETQYF.

This sequence joins TRBV10-2 and TRBJ1-5, with a tentative D call TRBD1 (6 bases). V was pared by 5 bases and J by 4 bases, with 12 bases between. Germline loops: CDR1 WSHSY, CDR2 SAAADI. The CDR3 totals 14 residues. The CDR3 is CASSHRTANQPQHF. CDR3 in DNA: TGCGCCAGCAGTCATCGGACAGCTAATCAGCCCCAGCATTTT.

CDR3 sequence reads: CAGSESATDTQYF. As DNA, the CDR3 is TGTGCTGGATCGGAGTCAGCCACAGATACGCAGTATTTT. V usage is TRBV7-9 and J usage is TRBJ2-3; D not resolved. The CDR3 sequence is 13 residues long. Germline loops: CDR1 SEHNR, CDR2 FQNEAQ (reference sequence). The full variable domain, its missing parts supplied by reference TRBV7-9 and TRBJ2-3, is DTGVSQNPRHKITKRGQNVTFRCDPISEHNRLYWYRQTLGQGPEFLTYFQNEAQLEKSRLLSDRFSAERPKGSFSTLEIQRTEQGDSAMYLCAGSESATDTQYFGPGTRLTVL.

This chain joins TRBV19 and TRBJ2-1; TRBD1 might be the D (6 bases). This CDR3 spans 11 amino acids. The V and J ends lost 5 bases and 10 bases respectively, with 9 bases between them. From germline, CDR1 is LNHDA and CDR2 SQIVND (reference sequence). The CDR3 bases are TGTGCCAGTAGTGGTGGACAGGAGCAGTTCTTC. Protein product: CASSGGQEQFF.

The chain has TRBV7-6 and TRBJ2-3; TRBD1 is a possible D gene (6 bases). CDR3 length equals 15 residues. The germline gives CDR1 SGHVS, CDR2 FNYEAQ. V was shortened by 5 bases and J by 0 bases, with 12 bases between the two germline ends. CDR3 in amino acids: CASSPSTGSTDTQYF. CDR3 in DNA: TGTGCCAGCAGCCCCAGTACAGGGAGCACAGATACGCAGTATTTT. The entire variable domain, with the rest obtained from reference TRBV7-6 and TRBJ2-3, is as follows: GAGVSQSPRYKVTKRGQDVALRCDPISGHVSLYWYRQALGQGPEFLTYFNYEAQQDKSGLPNDRFSAERPEGSISTLTIQRTEQRDSAMYRCASSPSTGSTDTQYFGPGTRLTVL.

The V call is TRBV7-7, the J call TRBJ1-1; tentative D call: TRBD1 (5 bases). This CDR3 has 20 residues. CDR1 is SSHAT, CDR2 FNYEAQ, per germline (reference sequence). V was trimmed by 3 bases and J by 3 bases, leaving 29 bases between them. The CDR3, as DNA: TGTGCCAGCAGCTTCGTCACGCCTGAAAGTAGGTCGGTAGGGGACACTGAAGCTTTCTTT. It encodes CASSFVTPESRSVGDTEAFF.

CDR3 nucleotides: TGTGCCAGCAGTACAGACAGAACCTACAATGAGCAGTTCTTC. It yields the protein CASSTDRTYNEQFF. The chain combines TRBV3-1 (or the pseudogene TRBV3-2) with TRBJ2-1; the D gene is possibly TRBD1 (5 bases). V was pared by 6 bases and J by 2 bases, with 11 bases between. Germline CDR1 reads LGHDT; CDR2 reads YNNKEL (reference sequence). There are 14 residues in the CDR3.

The CDR3 DNA sequence: TGCGCCAGCGTCCGGGGGGCGGACCAGCCCCAGCATTTT. The encoded protein is CASVRGADQPQHF. The V call is TRBV5-1, the J call TRBJ1-5, with D tentatively TRBD1 (6 bases). The V gene lost 7 bases and the J gene lost 7 bases, with 15 bases spanning the gap. Germline loops: CDR1 SGHRS, CDR2 YFSETQ. The CDR3 totals 13 residues.

The chain recombines TRBV3-1 (or the pseudogene TRBV3-2) with TRBJ1-2; 10 bases fit TRBD1. J was trimmed by 6 bases and V by 3 bases; bases with no gene match: 1. In germline, CDR1 is LGHDT, CDR2 YNNKEL (reference sequence). This CDR3 contains 13 residues. CDR3 sequence reads: CASSHGTGDGYTF. In nucleotides, the CDR3 is TGTGCCAGCAGCCATGGGACAGGGGATGGCTACACCTTC.

A remark on this clone: One end of the junction is discordant with germline, which a read error may explain. V usage is TRBV7-7 and J usage is TRBJ2-2, with a possible D match to TRBD2 (5 bases). Germline CDR1 SSHAT, CDR2 FNYEAQ (reference sequence). The CDR3 loop spans 14 amino acids. The CDR3 spells CASSLTTTTGELFF. The CDR3, as DNA: TGTGCTAGCAGCCTAACGACTACGACCGGGGAGCTGTTTTTT.

The rearrangement uses TRBV7-2 and TRBJ2-1; 8 bases agree with TRBD2. This CDR3 has 14 residues. In germline, CDR1 is SGHTA, CDR2 FQGNSA. V trimming: 5 bases; J trimming: 5 bases; junction bases outside the gene matches: 5. The CDR3 here is CASSPTLADNEQFF. The CDR3 DNA reads TGTGCCAGCAGCCCGACACTAGCGGACAATGAGCAGTTCTTC. Full variable domain (outside the CDR3, taken from reference TRBV7-2 and TRBJ2-1): GAGVSQSPSNKVTEKGKDVELRCDPISGHTALYWYRQSLGQGLEFLIYFQGNSAPDKSGLPSDRFSAERTGGSVSTLTIQRTQQEDSAVYLCASSPTLADNEQFFGPGTRLTVL.

V gene TRBV28 combines with J gene TRBJ2-7; a possible D gene is TRBD1 (6 bases). Trimming left V 6 bases short and J 2 bases short, with 8 bases between. The CDR3 runs 12 residues. The germline V gene has CDR1 MDHEN and CDR2 SYDVKM. The CDR3: CASRRQAYEQYF. CDR3 nucleotides: TGTGCCAGCAGACGACAGGCCTACGAGCAGTACTTC.

The V and J genes are TRBV7-9 and TRBJ2-1; 8 bases match TRBD1. Trimming took 4 bases from V and 4 from J; bases not matched to a gene: 6. Germline loops: CDR1 SEHNR, CDR2 FQNEAQ (reference sequence). This CDR3 has 15 residues. This CDR3 is CASSSGTGGYNEQFF. In DNA form, the CDR3 reads TGTGCCAGCAGCTCCGGGACAGGCGGTTACAATGAGCAGTTCTTC.